These T cell receptor beta chains were read from a single sample in a study of vaccination effects on CD4 cells after COVID-19. This table comes from immunoSEQ multiplex PCR, and its TCRdb copy is limited to in-frame clones, with some not included. The repertoire has 70,000 or so clones, around 79% of them found once; the top ten carry around 2.9%. Their antigens are not known. This sample comprised CD4+ T cells from PBMCs cultured with HCoV-NL63 spike peptides, obtained before COVID-19 vaccination. The receptors were gathered from a human donor who received a COVID-19 vaccine. The CDR3 runs from the conserved cysteine through the conserved F or W. Fields, in order: V gene, D gene, J gene, clone size, CDR3 DNA, CDR3 protein. D genes are given only for firm matches. A clone size is listed for some rows: how often the clone was seen (once, few, many), or a class if it is expanded.

TRBV5-1	TRBD2	TRBJ2-1	.	TGCGCCAGCAGTATGAATGAAGGGCTAGCGGGGCACCATGAGCAGTTCTTC	CASSMNEGLAGHHEQFF
TRBV6-5	.	TRBJ2-3	.	TGTGCCAGCAGCCGAGCAGATACGCAGTATTTT	CASSRADTQYF
TRBV7-3	.	TRBJ2-5	.	TGTGCCAGCAGTAATTTCGGCGAGACCCAGTACTTC	CASSNFGETQYF
TRBV28	TRBD1	TRBJ1-5	.	TGTGCCAGCAGATGGACAGGGGCAAATCAGCCCCAGCATTTT	CASRWTGANQPQHF
TRBV9	.	TRBJ2-4	.	TGTGCCAGCAGCGTAGATCTAGCCAAAAACATTCAGTACTTC	CASSVDLAKNIQYF
TRBV6-5	.	TRBJ1-1	.	TGTGCCAGCAGTTACGGGGGGTTTATGCGGAACACTGAAGCTTTCTTT	CASSYGGFMRNTEAFF
TRBV6-1	.	TRBJ1-3	.	TGTGCCAGCAGTGAATTAGTGGGGACGAATGGAAACACCATATATTTT	CASSELVGTNGNTIYF
TRBV19	TRBD1	TRBJ2-1	.	TGTGCCAGTAGGCGGGACAGGGGGGACAATGAGCAGTTCTTC	CASRRDRGDNEQFF
TRBV9	.	TRBJ2-5	few	TGTGCCAGCAGCGTAGCCGGGGGAATCGGAGAGACCCAGTACTTC	CASSVAGGIGETQYF
TRBV5-8	.	TRBJ2-5	.	TGTGCCAGCAGCTTAGGAGTCCCCCAGTACTTC	CASSLGVPQYF
TRBV5-1	TRBD1	TRBJ1-1	.	TGCGCCAGCAGCCCTCAAGGGACAGGGATGACTGAAGCTTTCTTT	CASSPQGTGMTEAFF
TRBV29-1	.	TRBJ1-2	.	TGCAGCGTTGAATGGCAGGCTAGCTATGGCTACACCTTC	CSVEWQASYGYTF
TRBV6-5	.	TRBJ1-2	.	TGTGCCAGCAGTTCGAACAGGGCACTCTATGGCTACACCTTC	CASSSNRALYGYTF
TRBV6-5	.	TRBJ1-3	.	TGTGCCAGCAGTTACAGGGCAGAGAGCTCTGGAAACACCATATATTTT	CASSYRAESSGNTIYF
TRBV19	.	TRBJ1-3	once	TGTGCCAGTAGTATTACCCAGGCAGCGAACTCTGGAAACACCATATATTTT	CASSITQAANSGNTIYF
TRBV6-5	.	TRBJ2-1	few	TGTGCCAGCAGTTACTATGGGGCAGAGAGCTACAATGAGCAGTTCTTC	CASSYYGAESYNEQFF
TRBV12-3/TRBV12-4	.	TRBJ1-6	.	TGTGCCAGCAGCCCCTTCGGGGTGTCACCCCTCCACTTT	CASSPFGVSPLHF
TRBV5-1	TRBD1	TRBJ2-3	.	TGCGCCAGCAGCTTTCAACCGACAGGGGGGAGCACAGATACGCAGTATTTT	CASSFQPTGGSTDTQYF
TRBV7-9	.	TRBJ1-4	.	TGTGCCAGCAGCCCTCGGACAGCTTTGAATGAAAAACTGTTTTTT	CASSPRTALNEKLFF
TRBV12-3/TRBV12-4	.	TRBJ2-3	.	TGTGCCAGCAGTTCCGACACAGATACGCAGTATTTT	CASSSDTDTQYF
TRBV5-1	.	TRBJ2-2	.	TGCGCCAGCAGGGTGTTGAGGACGAACACCGGGGAGCTGTTTTTT	CASRVLRTNTGELFF
TRBV29-1	TRBD1	TRBJ2-2	.	TGCAGCGCTAAGCCGGGACAGGCAAACACCGGGGAGCTGTTTTTT	CSAKPGQANTGELFF
TRBV7-9	.	TRBJ1-5	.	TGTGCCAGCAGCTTAGACCGCGCAGGGGATCAGCCCCAGCATTTT	CASSLDRAGDQPQHF
TRBV28	.	TRBJ1-3	.	TGTGCCAGCAGAACGACAGCGGGCACCATATATTTT	CASRTTAGTIYF